This TCR beta chain derives from a study of blood T cell repertoires in COVID-19. The V and J ends lost 3 bases and 2 bases respectively, with 14 bases between them. CDR1 and CDR2 from the germline V gene are MDHEN and SYDVKM. The CDR3 totals 16 residues. Per the study methods: Reference gene primer amplification gave nucleated cell count estimates. Assay: immunoSEQ multiplex PCR; the TCRdb copy retains only in-frame clones and omits some. That table furnishes V, J and clone size, whereas the DNA furnished D and trimming. The repertoire holds around 340,000 clones, with approximately 91% as singletons.

The origin of this receptor is a woman between 25 and 40 years old who had been exposed to COVID-19. The material sequenced was PBMCs or T cells enriched from blood (not recorded which). The rearrangement links TRBV28 to TRBJ1-3; weak D call: TRBD1 (5 bases). CDR3 DNA sequence: TGTGCCAGCAGTTTTTCCGGCAGGGCGGCTGGAAACACCATATATTTT. Its translation is CASSFSGRAAGNTIYF.